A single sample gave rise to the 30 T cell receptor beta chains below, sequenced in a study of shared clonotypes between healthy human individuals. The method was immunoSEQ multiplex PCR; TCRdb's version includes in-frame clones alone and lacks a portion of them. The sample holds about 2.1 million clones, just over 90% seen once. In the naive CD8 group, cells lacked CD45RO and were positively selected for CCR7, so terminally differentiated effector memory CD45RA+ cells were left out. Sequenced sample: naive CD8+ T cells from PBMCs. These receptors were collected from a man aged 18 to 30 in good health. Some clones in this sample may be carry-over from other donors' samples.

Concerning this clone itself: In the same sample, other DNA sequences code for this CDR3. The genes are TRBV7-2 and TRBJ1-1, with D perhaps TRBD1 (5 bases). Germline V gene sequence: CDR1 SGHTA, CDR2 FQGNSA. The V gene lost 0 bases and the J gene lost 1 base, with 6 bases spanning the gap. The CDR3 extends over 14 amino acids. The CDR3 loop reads CASSLARGNTEAFF. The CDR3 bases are TGTGCCAGCAGCTTAGCTAGGGGGAACACTGAAGCTTTCTTT.

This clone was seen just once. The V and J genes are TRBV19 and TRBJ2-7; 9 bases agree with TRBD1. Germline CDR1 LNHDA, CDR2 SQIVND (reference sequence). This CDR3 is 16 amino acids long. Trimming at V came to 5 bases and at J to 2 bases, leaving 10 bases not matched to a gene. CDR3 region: CASSFRTGVFPYEQYF. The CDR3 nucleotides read TGTGCCAGTAGTTTCCGGACAGGGGTCTTCCCCTACGAGCAGTACTTC. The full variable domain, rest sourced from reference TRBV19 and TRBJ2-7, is DGGITQSPKYLFRKEGQNVTLSCEQNLNHDAMYWYRQDPGQGLRLIYYSQIVNDFQKGDIAEGYSVSREKKESFPLTVTSAQKNPTAFYLCASSFRTGVFPYEQYFGPGTRLTVT.

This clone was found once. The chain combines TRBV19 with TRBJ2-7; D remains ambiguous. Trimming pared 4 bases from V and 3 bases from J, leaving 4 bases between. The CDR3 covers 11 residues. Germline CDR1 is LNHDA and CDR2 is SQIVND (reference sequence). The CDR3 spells CASSNDYEQYF. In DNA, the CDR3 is TGTGCCAGTAGTAACGACTACGAGCAGTACTTC.

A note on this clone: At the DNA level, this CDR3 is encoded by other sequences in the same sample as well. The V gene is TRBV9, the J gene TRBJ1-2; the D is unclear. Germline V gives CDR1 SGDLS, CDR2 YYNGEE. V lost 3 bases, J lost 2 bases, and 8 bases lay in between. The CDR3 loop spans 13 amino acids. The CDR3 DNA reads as TGTGCCAGCAGCGGAGCAGGCAACTATGGCTACACCTTC. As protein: CASSGAGNYGYTF. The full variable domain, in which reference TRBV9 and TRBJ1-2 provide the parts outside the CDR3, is DSGVTQTPKHLITATGQRVTLRCSPRSGDLSVYWYQQSLDQGLQFLIQYYNGEERAKGNILERFSAQQFPDLHSELNLSSLELGDSALYFCASSGAGNYGYTFGSGTRLTVV.

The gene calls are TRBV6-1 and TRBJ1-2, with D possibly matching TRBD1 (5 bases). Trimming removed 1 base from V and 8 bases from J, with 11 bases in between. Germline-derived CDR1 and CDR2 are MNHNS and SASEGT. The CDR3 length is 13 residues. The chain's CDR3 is CASSEVRTTGYTF. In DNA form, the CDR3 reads TGTGCCAGCAGTGAAGTTAGGACAACCGGCTACACCTTC.

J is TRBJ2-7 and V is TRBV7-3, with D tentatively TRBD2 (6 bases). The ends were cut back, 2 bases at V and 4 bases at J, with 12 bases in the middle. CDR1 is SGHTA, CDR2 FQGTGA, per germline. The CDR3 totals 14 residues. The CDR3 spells CASSLGGIQYEQYF. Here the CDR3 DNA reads TGTGCCAGCAGCTTAGGGGGGATACAATACGAGCAGTACTTC.

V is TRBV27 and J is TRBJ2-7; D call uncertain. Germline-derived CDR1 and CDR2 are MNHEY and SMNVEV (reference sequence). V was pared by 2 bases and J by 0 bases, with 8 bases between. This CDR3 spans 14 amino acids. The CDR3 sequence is CASSLVPSSYEQYF. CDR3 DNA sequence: TGTGCCAGCAGTTTAGTACCCAGCTCCTACGAGCAGTACTTC.

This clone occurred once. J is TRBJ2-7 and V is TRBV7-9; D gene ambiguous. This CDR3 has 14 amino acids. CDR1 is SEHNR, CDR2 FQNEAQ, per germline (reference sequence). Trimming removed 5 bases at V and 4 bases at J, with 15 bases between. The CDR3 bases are TGTGCCAGCAGCCCCCCCCAGAAAGAGTACGAGCAGTACTTC. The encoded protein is CASSPPQKEYEQYF. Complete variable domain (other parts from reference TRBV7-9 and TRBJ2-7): DTGVSQNPRHKITKRGQNVTFRCDPISEHNRLYWYRQTLGQGPEFLTYFQNEAQLEKSRLLSDRFSAERPKGSFSTLEIQRTEQGDSAMYLCASSPPQKEYEQYFGPGTRLTVT.

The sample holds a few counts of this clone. For the CDR3, the DNA is TGTGCCAGTAGTCTGGGGGCTAGTGGCTACACCTTC. It translates to CASSLGASGYTF. This sequence joins TRBV19 and TRBJ1-2; tentatively, D is TRBD1 (6 bases). Germline V gives CDR1 LNHDA, CDR2 SQIVND (reference sequence). The V and J ends lost 5 bases and 7 bases respectively, with 11 bases between them. The CDR3 length is 12 residues.

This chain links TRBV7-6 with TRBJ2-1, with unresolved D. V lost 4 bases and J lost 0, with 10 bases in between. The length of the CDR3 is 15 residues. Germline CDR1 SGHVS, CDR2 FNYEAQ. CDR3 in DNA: TGTGCCAGCAGCTCGGAGCCTAGCTCCTACAATGAGCAGTTCTTC. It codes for CASSSEPSSYNEQFF.

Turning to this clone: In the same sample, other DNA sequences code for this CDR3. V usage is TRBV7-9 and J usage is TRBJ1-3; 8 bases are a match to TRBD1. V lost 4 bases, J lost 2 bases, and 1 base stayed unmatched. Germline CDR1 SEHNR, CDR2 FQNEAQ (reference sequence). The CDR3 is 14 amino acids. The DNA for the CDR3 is TGTGCCAGCAGCTCGACAGGGGCTGGAAACACCATATATTTT. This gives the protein CASSSTGAGNTIYF.

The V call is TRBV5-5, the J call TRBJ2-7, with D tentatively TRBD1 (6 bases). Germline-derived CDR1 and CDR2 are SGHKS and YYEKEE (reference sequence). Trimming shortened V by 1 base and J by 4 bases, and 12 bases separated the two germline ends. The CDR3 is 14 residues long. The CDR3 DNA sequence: TGTGCCAGCAGCTTGTGGGGGCTTCGGTACGAGCAGTACTTC. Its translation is CASSLWGLRYEQYF. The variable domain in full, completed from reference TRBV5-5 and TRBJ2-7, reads DAGVTQSPTHLIKTRGQQVTLRCSPISGHKSVSWYQQVLGQGPQFIFQYYEKEERGRGNFPDRFSARQFPNYSSELNVNALLLGDSALYLCASSLWGLRYEQYFGPGTRLTVT.

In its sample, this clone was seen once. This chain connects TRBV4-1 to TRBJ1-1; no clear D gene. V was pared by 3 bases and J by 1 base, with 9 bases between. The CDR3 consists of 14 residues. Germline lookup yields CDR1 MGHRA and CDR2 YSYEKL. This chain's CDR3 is CASSQNAQNTEAFF. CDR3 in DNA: TGCGCCAGCAGCCAGAACGCCCAGAACACTGAAGCTTTCTTT.

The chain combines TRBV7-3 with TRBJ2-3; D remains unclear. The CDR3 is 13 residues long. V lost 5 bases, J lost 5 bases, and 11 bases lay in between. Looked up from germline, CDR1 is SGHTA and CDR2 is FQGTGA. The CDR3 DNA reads TGTGCCAGCAGCCCCACGAAGGGAGATACGCAGTATTTT. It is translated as CASSPTKGDTQYF.

In DNA form, the CDR3 reads TGTGCCAGCAGTTACTCGATAGCCAGGGAATCGGGGGGCTACACCTTC. This encodes CASSYSIARESGGYTF. The V call is TRBV6-5, the J call TRBJ1-2; tentative D call: TRBD1 (5 bases). The CDR3 has 16 amino acids. Trimming removed 0 bases from V and 8 bases from J, with 19 bases in between. CDR1 and CDR2 from the germline V gene are MNHEY and SVGAGI.

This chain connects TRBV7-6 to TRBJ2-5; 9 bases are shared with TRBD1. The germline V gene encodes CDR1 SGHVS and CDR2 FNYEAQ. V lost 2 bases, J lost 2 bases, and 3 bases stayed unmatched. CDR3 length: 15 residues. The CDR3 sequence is CASSLTTGGQETQYF. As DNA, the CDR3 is TGTGCCAGCAGCTTAACGACAGGGGGGCAAGAGACCCAGTACTTC.

The CDR3 spells CASSPRGPKQYF. Written as DNA, the CDR3 is TGTGCCAGCAGTCCCCGAGGTCCCAAGCAGTACTTC. V is TRBV28 and J is TRBJ2-7; D remains ambiguous. Trimming took 5 bases from V and 8 from J, leaving 13 bases between them. Germline V gene sequence: CDR1 MDHEN, CDR2 SYDVKM. This CDR3 spans 12 amino acids.

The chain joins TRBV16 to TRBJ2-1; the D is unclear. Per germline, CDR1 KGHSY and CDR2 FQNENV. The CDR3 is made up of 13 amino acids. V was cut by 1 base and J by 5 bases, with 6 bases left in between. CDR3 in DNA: TGTGCCAGCAGCCAATTTCCGAACAATGAGCAGTTCTTC. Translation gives CASSQFPNNEQFF.

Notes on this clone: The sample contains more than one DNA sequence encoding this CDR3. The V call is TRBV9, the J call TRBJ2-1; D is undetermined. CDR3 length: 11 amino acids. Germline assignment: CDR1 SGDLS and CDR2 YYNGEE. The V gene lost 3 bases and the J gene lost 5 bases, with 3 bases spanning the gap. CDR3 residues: CASSANNEQFF. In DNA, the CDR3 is TGTGCCAGCAGCGCCAACAATGAGCAGTTCTTC.

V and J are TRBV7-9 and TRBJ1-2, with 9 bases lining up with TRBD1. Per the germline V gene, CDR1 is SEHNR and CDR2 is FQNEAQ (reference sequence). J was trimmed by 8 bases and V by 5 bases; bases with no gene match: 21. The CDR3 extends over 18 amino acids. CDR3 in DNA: TGTGCCAGCAGCCTACGGATTGTCCCGGGACAGGGTTTTGGAGGCTACACCTTC. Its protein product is CASSLRIVPGQGFGGYTF.

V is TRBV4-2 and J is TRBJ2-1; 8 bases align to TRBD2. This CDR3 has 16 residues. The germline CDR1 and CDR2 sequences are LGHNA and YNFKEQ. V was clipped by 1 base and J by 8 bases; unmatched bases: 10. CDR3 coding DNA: TGTGCCAGCAGCCAAGTCCAGCGGGAGTACCCCCATGAGCAGTTCTTC. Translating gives CASSQVQREYPHEQFF.

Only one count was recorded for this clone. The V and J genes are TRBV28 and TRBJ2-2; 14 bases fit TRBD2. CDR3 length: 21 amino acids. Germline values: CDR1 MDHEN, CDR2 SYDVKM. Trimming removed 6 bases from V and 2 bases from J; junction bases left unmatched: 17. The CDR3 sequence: CASRQDRGIGTSGRNTGELFF. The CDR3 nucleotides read TGTGCCAGCAGACAGGACAGGGGGATCGGGACTAGCGGGAGAAACACCGGGGAGCTGTTTTTT.

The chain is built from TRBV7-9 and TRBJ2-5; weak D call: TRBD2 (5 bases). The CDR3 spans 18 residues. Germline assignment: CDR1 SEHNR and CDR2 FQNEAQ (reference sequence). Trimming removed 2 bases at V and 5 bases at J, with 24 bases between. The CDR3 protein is CASSLPHPAGKERETQYF. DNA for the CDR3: TGTGCCAGCAGCTTACCCCACCCGGCGGGCAAGGAGCGGGAGACCCAGTACTTC. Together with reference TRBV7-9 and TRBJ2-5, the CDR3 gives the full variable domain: DTGVSQNPRHKITKRGQNVTFRCDPISEHNRLYWYRQTLGQGPEFLTYFQNEAQLEKSRLLSDRFSAERPKGSFSTLEIQRTEQGDSAMYLCASSLPHPAGKERETQYFGPGTRLLVL.

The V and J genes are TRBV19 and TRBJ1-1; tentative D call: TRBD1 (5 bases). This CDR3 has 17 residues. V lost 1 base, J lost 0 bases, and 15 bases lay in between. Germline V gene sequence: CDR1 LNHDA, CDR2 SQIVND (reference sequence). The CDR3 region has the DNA TGTGCCAGTAGTATAGGGGCAATTGGAGGGGTGAACACTGAAGCTTTCTTT. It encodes CASSIGAIGGVNTEAFF.

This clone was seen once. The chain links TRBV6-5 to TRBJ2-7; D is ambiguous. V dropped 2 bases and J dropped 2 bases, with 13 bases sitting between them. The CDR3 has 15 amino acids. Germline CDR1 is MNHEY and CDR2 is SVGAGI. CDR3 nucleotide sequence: TGTGCCAGCAGTTACGCGGAAGGCAGCACCTACGAGCAGTACTTC. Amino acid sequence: CASSYAEGSTYEQYF.

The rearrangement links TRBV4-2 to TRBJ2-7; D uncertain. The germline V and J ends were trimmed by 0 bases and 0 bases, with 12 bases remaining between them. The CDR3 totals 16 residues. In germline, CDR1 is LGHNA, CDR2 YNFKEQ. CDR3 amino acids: CASSQDGPRSSYEQYF. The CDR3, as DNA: TGTGCCAGCAGCCAAGATGGACCCCGGAGCTCCTACGAGCAGTACTTC.

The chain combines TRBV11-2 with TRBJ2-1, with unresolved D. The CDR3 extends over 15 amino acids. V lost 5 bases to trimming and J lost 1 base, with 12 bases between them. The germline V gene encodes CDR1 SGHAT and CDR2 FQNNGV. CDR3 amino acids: CASSRLDSSYNEQFF. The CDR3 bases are TGTGCCAGCAGCCGTCTAGACTCTTCCTACAATGAGCAGTTCTTC.

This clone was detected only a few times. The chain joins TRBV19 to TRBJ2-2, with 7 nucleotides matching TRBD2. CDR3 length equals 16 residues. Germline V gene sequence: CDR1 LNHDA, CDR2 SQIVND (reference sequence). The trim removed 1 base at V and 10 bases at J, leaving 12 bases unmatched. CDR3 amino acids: CASSIAGGGVREELFF. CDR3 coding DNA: TGTGCCAGTAGTATAGCGGGAGGAGGTGTGCGGGAGGAGCTGTTTTTT.

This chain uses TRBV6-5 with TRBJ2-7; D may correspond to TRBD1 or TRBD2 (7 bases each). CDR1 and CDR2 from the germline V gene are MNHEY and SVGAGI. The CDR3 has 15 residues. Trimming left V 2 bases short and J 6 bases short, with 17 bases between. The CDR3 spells CASSYVPGGVGEQYF. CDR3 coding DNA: TGTGCCAGCAGTTACGTTCCAGGGGGGGTAGGCGAGCAGTACTTC.

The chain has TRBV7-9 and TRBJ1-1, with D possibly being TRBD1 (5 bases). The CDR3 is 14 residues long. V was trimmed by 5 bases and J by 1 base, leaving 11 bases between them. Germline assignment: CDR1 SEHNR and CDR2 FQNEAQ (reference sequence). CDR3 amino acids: CASSGVQGNTEAFF. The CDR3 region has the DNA TGTGCCAGCAGCGGCGTCCAGGGGAACACTGAAGCTTTCTTT.